This TCR beta chain was obtained from a study of cytomegalovirus exposure and HLA in healthy donors. Study summary: Just over 80% of 350 to 400 genotyped donors fell in the Caucasian-associated ancestry cluster.

Concerning this clone itself: Antigen unknown.

Broader study findings: The study had only CMV serostatus as immune exposure information.

This CDR3 is built from 15 residues. Trimming at V came to 7 bases and at J to 8 bases, leaving 16 bases not matched to a gene. In germline, CDR1 is SGHAT, CDR2 FQNNGV. In the PCR, 60 Vbeta and 13 Jbeta primers were used. Sequencing used immunoSEQ multiplex PCR; TCRdb keeps in-frame clones, though not all of them. The table lists 100,000 to 150,000 clones. Each donor was nominally healthy when sampled (though unrecorded immune exposures were likely). The clonotype comes from a man aged 40-49 years in good health and CMV-seronegative. The rearrangement uses TRBV11-2 and TRBJ1-2, with 7 bases identical to TRBD1. Material for sequencing was PBMCs. The CDR3 DNA reads as TGTGCCAGCACCCACTCGGACAGGCGCGGGAAGGGCTACACCTTC. Protein product: CASTHSDRRGKGYTF. Full variable domain (missing parts from reference TRBV11-2 and TRBJ1-2): EAGVAQSPRYKIIEKRQSVAFWCNPISGHATLYWYQQILGQGPKLLIQFQNNGVVDDSQLPKDRFSAERLKGVDSTLKIQPAKLEDSAVYLCASTHSDRRGKGYTFGSGTRLTVV.